Given below is one T cell receptor (beta chain) in context. Its antigen is undetermined. The missing conserved phenylalanine or tryptophan at the end of this CDR3 makes a read error likely. These data are taken from a study of CD8+CD57+ T cells in acquired aplastic anemia. The wider study: Healthy donor CD4+ cell samples had a mean of approximately 10 million reads.

Study-wide findings and caveats: Patients shared around 30 CD8+ CDR3 sequences with controls.

This CDR3 is 12 amino acids long. Trimming left V 6 bases short and J 5 bases short, with 7 bases between. Germline CDR1 KGHDR, CDR2 SFDVKD. Genomic DNA acted as the template from which TCR beta VDJ combination and CDR3 sequence profiling were carried out. TCRdb processed the reads anew with MiXCR; each CDR3 protein has one entry. In the table there are about 110,000 distinct CDR3 sequences, roughly 50% of which are singletons. The chain joins TRBV24-1 to TRBJ2-1; D ambiguous. The sequenced sample consisted of sorted CD4+, CD8+, or CD8+CD57+ T cells (not recorded which) from PBMCs. This clonotype originated in a human donor in good health, serving as a control. The CDR3 sequence is CATSSADNEQFL. The CDR3 DNA follows: TGTGCCACCAGTTCGGCCGACAATGAGCAGTTCCTC.